These T cell receptor beta chains were read from a single sample in a study of T cell responses to AZD1222 COVID-19 vaccine. This table comes from immunoSEQ multiplex PCR, and its TCRdb copy is limited to in-frame clones, with some not included. This repertoire shows about 54,000 clones, approximately 88% found once; its top ten account for roughly 2%. Sequences were derived from peripheral blood, sampled on day 0 of AZD1222 vaccination. The receptors originated from an adult in good health. Both conserved end residues are part of each CDR3. A D gene is named only where the DNA matches it firmly. Where a row states a size, it is once, few, many or the class of an expanded clone; other rows omit it.

NA NA TRBJ2-2 TRBV5-1 TGCGCCAGCAGCATGAGCGGAGTGGTTTCGGGCACCGGGGAGCTGTTTTTT CASSMSGVVSGTGELFF
TRBD1 NA TRBJ2-7 TRBV4-1 TGCGCCAGCAGCCTCATTCCGGGACAGGGCGCCTACGAGCAGTACTTC CASSLIPGQGAYEQYF
TRBD1 NA TRBJ2-7 TRBV5-4 TGTGCCAGCAGCTTGGTAGGGGGACAGGGCTCCTACGAGCAGTACTTC CASSLVGGQGSYEQYF
NA NA TRBJ1-6 TRBV18 TGTGCCAGCTCACCACAGGGCGATAATTCACCCCTCCACTTT CASSPQGDNSPLHF
NA NA TRBJ1-2 TRBV7-9 TGTGCCAGCAGCACACAGGGCTATGGCTACACCTTC CASSTQGYGYTF
TRBD2 NA TRBJ2-1 TRBV30 TGTGCCTGGAGTGGTTCTAGCGGGAGCTACAATGAGCAGTTCTTC CAWSGSSGSYNEQFF
NA NA TRBJ2-3 TRBV11-2 TGTGCCAGCAGCATGGGGACTCCTAGCACAGATACGCAGTATTTT CASSMGTPSTDTQYF
NA NA TRBJ2-1 TRBV20-1 TGCAGTGCTGATGGTAGGGAGCAGTTCTTC CSADGREQFF
NA NA TRBJ2-1 TRBV5-4 TGTGCCAGCAGCTCTTCCGCGAGTGGTACGTACAATGAGCAGTTCTTC CASSSSASGTYNEQFF
NA NA TRBJ1-2 TRBV2 TGTGCCAGCTCCGGGGGTAGCGGCGGCTACACCTTC CASSGGSGGYTF
NA NA TRBJ1-1 TRBV5-1 TGCGCCAGCAGCTTGAACGGGGGGCCGGACACTGAAGCTTTCTTT CASSLNGGPDTEAFF
TRBD2 NA TRBJ2-3 TRBV2 TGTGCCAGCACTAGCGGGCGGACCACAGATACGCAGTATTTT CASTSGRTTDTQYF
NA NA TRBJ2-7 TRBV15 TGTGCCACCAGCAGAGTCAATCGTTACGAGCAGTACTTC CATSRVNRYEQYF
NA few TRBJ2-3 TRBV6-5 TGTGCCAGCTGGGGGGCAATCACAGATACGCAGTATTTT CASWGAITDTQYF
NA NA TRBJ2-1 TRBV19 TGTGCCAGTAGGAACTCCCCACTTATCTACAATGAGCAGTTCTTC CASRNSPLIYNEQFF
TRBD2 once TRBJ2-1 TRBV27 TGTGCCAGCAGTTTATTAGGCGGGAGTAAGGACAATGAGCAGTTCTTC CASSLLGGSKDNEQFF
TRBD1 few TRBJ1-3 TRBV30 TGTGCCTTTGGAGACAGGGCCAGCTCTGGAAACACCATATATTTT CAFGDRASSGNTIYF
NA NA TRBJ2-7 TRBV7-8 TGTGCCAGCAGATACGGAACGGGAGACTACGAGCAGTACTTC CASRYGTGDYEQYF
NA NA TRBJ1-2 TRBV3-1/TRBV3-2 TGTGCCAGCAGCCAAGATCATGGGGGGGCCGACATCTTC CASSQDHGGADIF
TRBD1 once TRBJ1-1 TRBV5-6 TGTGCCAGCAGCGTGTTGGACAGGGCTGGAGCTTTCTTT CASSVLDRAGAFF
TRBD1 NA TRBJ1-2 TRBV19 TGTGCCAGTAGTAATCCAGGGGGCGCGACTAACTATGGCTACACCTTC CASSNPGGATNYGYTF
NA NA TRBJ1-5 TRBV24-1 TGTGCCACCAGTCGGGATTTCAATCAGCCCCAGCATTTT CATSRDFNQPQHF
NA NA TRBJ1-1 TRBV6-6 TGTGCCAGCACGGGACCTCCCGAGGTGGAAGCTTTCTTT CASTGPPEVEAFF
NA NA TRBJ1-1 TRBV2 TGTGCCAGCAGAGGACAGTCGAACACTGAAGCTTTCTTT CASRGQSNTEAFF
TRBD2 few TRBJ2-7 TRBV3-1/TRBV3-2 TGTGCCAGCAGCCACGCTAGCGGGATCTACGAGCAGTACTTC CASSHASGIYEQYF
TRBD1 NA TRBJ2-1 TRBV15 TGTGCCACCAGCAGAGTATCACAGGGGGGTCTTGAGCAGTTCTTC CATSRVSQGGLEQFF
NA NA TRBJ2-5 TRBV2 TGTGCCAGCCTAAGGGACATACAAGAGACCCAGTACTTC CASLRDIQETQYF
NA NA TRBJ2-7 TRBV20-1 TGCAGTGCTAGTAATCGCGGGACGAGCTCCTACGAGCAGTACTTC CSASNRGTSSYEQYF
TRBD1 NA TRBJ1-2 TRBV28 TGTGCCAGCAGTTTAACCGGGACAGGGGGATTTGGCTACACCTTC CASSLTGTGGFGYTF
NA NA TRBJ1-1 TRBV3-1/TRBV3-2 TGTGCCAGCAGCCAGTCGACAGGACACACTGAAGCTTTCTTT CASSQSTGHTEAFF
TRBD2 NA TRBJ2-3 TRBV2 TGTGCCAGAAAGGGAGGGTGGTCGCGAACAGATACGCAGTATTTT CARKGGWSRTDTQYF
NA NA TRBJ2-7 TRBV20-1 TGCAGTGCCTCCACCTACGAGCAGTACTTC CSASTYEQYF
TRBD1 NA TRBJ2-7 TRBV27 TGTGCCAGCAGGGACAGGTACCGTATTGAGCAGTACTTC CASRDRYRIEQYF